The T cell receptor beta chain described here comes from a study of identical twins (dated by TCRdb to 2016 to 2017). With regard to the full study: To test whether fetal clonotypes persist, this study deep-sequenced TCR alpha and beta repertoires from monozygotic twins, from unrelated adults of various ages, and from cord blood. Replicate twin experiments were performed at different times using different library preparation protocols to rule out contamination. Study-wide conclusions, independent of this receptor: In monozygotic twins, recombination models systematically underestimated out-of-frame TCR alpha sharing, but the models matched the sharing seen between unrelated individuals. Compared with coincidental sharing between unrelated individuals, out-of-frame TCR alpha sequences shared between twins had an excess of sequences with low generation probability. Abundant cord blood beta clonotypes had fewer insertions, young adult naive repertoires showed a similar but weaker trend, and memory repertoires showed no such trend. Invariant T cells such as MAIT and iNKT could partly confound zero-insertion analyses, although diverse VJ usage argued against such confounding for most clonotypes. Conclusions relied on cross-sectional statistical analysis, since the same donors could not be followed over many years. Excess twin sharing in beta out-of-frame sequences was weaker because fewer shared sequences lowered the signal-to-noise ratio.

This clonotype was detected only a few times. What antigen it recognizes has not been identified. Within one base of it there is no much larger clone, and no base qualities were kept. Library generation was performed with 5' RACE. Sequencing took place on an Illumina HiSeq 2000. Template switching introduced a universal primer binding site; the final cDNA contained a unique molecular identifier, enabling accurate counting of TCR cDNA molecules. Specific primers in the conserved constant-segment region were used to synthesize first-strand cDNA for TCR alpha and beta chains. To control for contamination, each cDNA library was double barcoded with a SMART-Mk sample barcode plus Illumina barcodes. TruSeq adapter sequences, together with Illumina sample barcodes, were added in two successive PCR steps. The TCR alpha and beta cDNA libraries were sequenced on the Illumina HiSeq platform using custom primers. Per the original workflow: Raw reads were processed with MiGEC to extract unique molecular identifiers, and MiXCR was used to determine CDR3 positions. Recombination models were inferred per individual with the repgenHMM and IGoR tools using an EM algorithm. The analysis of shared clonotypes was done with the tcR package in R, with sharing normalized by the product of cloneset sizes. Out-of-frame nonproductive sequences were analyzed to study raw recombination free of thymic and clonal selection effects. Using fastp at Q25 and MiXCR, TCRdb reprocessed the public reads and kept productive beta chains. Duplicate CDR3 protein sequences are folded into a single record with the most common DNA and genes. The V and J calls here are based on TCRdb, not the publication. Here the sample has approximately 210,000 distinct CDR3 sequences; 5% to 7% occur a single time. The ten largest account for 14% to 15% of the sample.

Every donor was a healthy Caucasian. The twin cohort comprised three pairs of female monozygotic twins, all aged roughly 18 to 29 years. Positive isolation kits from Invitrogen were used to isolate the CD4+ and CD8+ T cell populations. V is reduced by 10 bases and J by 0 bases, leaving a spacing of 13 bases between them. The CDR3, from cysteine to phenylalanine, totals 13 residues. Here the CDR3 DNA is all that survives: 39 bases in frame from base 1. Another study also made use of these data, one on T cells expressing NK-cell markers. Drawing on the second study: Three sorted T-cell subsets (CD3+CD56+NKG2C+, CD3+CD56+NKG2C- and CD3+CD56-NKG2C+) from seven to nine donors had their TCR beta-chain repertoires profiled. Among the eight sequenced donors, only one was HCMV-seronegative, while the other seven were HCMV-seropositive. To restrict sorting to alphabetaTCR-expressing T cells, an anti-gammadeltaTCR antibody was added in several experiments. In several donors, the dominant CD3+CD56+NKG2C+ clonotypes were among the top 10 CD8+ clonotypes and accounted for about 1.0-7.5% of CD8+ T cells. Those dominant clonotypes were again the most abundant among CD3+CD56-NKG2C+ cells in a handful of donors, at roughly 25-65%. It remained unclear whether the expanded NKG2C-expressing T cell clones were specific for HCMV antigens. The study sequenced eight donors, all healthy volunteers chosen at random: three men and five women. To determine HCMV serostatus, a commercial ELISA kit was used to detect HCMV-specific IgG in serum. MIGEC was used to demultiplex reads and group the reads by UMI, and MiTCR was used to assemble and quantify clonotypes. To exclude erroneous sequences, any TCR cDNA sequence not supported by at least two reads was discarded. The tcR package was used for downstream repertoire analysis, and clonotypes were matched between fractions using CDR3 nucleotide sequence together with V segment. VDJmatch was used to annotate antigen specificity against VDJdb, with one amino acid substitution allowed in CDR3.

Sample: CD8+ T cells sorted from blood. The receptor chain draws on TRBV12-3 or TRBV12-4 and TRBJ2-7; the D segment could be TRBD2, given 6 matching bases. The TCR was taken from a woman between 18 and 29 years old in good health. The bases are TGTGCCACTCGGGACTCACACTCCTACGAGCAGTACTTC. It specifies CATRDSHSYEQYF.